The 32 T cell receptor beta chains reported below all come from one sample, sequenced in a study of technical replicates of blood from a handful of donors (dated by TCRdb to about 2017). Libraries were prepared through the immunoSEQ multiplex PCR assay. Entries here come from immuneACCESS through TCRdb and include only in-frame sequences with V and J called. Some clones fail to appear in such tables; in the studies checked, an unresolved V gene covers under half of the shortfall, and the cause of the remainder is unknown. For this sample the table gives more than 70,000 clones, of which under 95% were detected only once. 0.25% to 0.35% of the sample belongs to the ten largest clones. Source material: T cells isolated from PBMCs. The receptors stem from a human donor in good health.

The rearrangement joins TRBV11-3 to TRBJ2-7; D is possibly TRBD2 (6 bases). Germline loops: CDR1 SGHNT, CDR2 YENEEA. The CDR3 totals 15 residues. The V end lost 0 bases, the J end lost 2 bases, and 11 bases lay between the germline ends. The CDR3 here is CASSLDPGDPYEQYF. The CDR3, as DNA: TGTGCCAGCAGCTTAGATCCGGGGGACCCCTACGAGCAGTACTTC.

V gene TRBV4-1 combines with J gene TRBJ2-7; 7 bases fit TRBD1. The V gene end was trimmed by 1 base and the J gene end by 4 bases; junction bases not matched to a gene: 7. The CDR3 runs 15 residues. Germline values: CDR1 MGHRA, CDR2 YSYEKL. In DNA, the CDR3 is TGCGCCAGCAGCCAAGGCCCACAGGGGTTGTACGAGCAGTACTTC. Translating it yields CASSQGPQGLYEQYF.

This chain connects TRBV10-1 to TRBJ2-7; 7 bases align to TRBD2. V was pared by 7 bases and J by 1 base, with 7 bases of the junction left unmatched. CDR1 is WNHNN, CDR2 SYGVQD, per germline (reference sequence). This CDR3 is built from 14 residues. The DNA of the CDR3 is TGCGCCAGCAACAAAGCGGGATCGTCCTACGAGCAGTACTTC. This codes for CASNKAGSSYEQYF.

J is TRBJ2-3 and V is TRBV7-9; 7 bases are a match to TRBD2. Per the germline V gene, CDR1 is SEHNR and CDR2 is FQNEAQ (reference sequence). Trimming removed 7 bases from V and 4 bases from J; junction bases left unmatched: 14. The CDR3 is made up of 16 amino acids. The CDR3 region has the DNA TGTGCCAGCACTGAGAGAGCGGGAAGGGAAGCAGATACGCAGTATTTT. It codes for CASTERAGREADTQYF.

The chain couples TRBV30 to TRBJ2-1; 12 bases align to TRBD2. V trimming: 1 base; J trimming: 3 bases; junction bases outside the gene matches: 10. The CDR3 has 18 amino acids. CDR1 is GTSNPN and CDR2 is SVGIG in the germline V gene (reference sequence). The CDR3 nucleotides are TGTGCCTGGAGTGCCCAGAGGACTAGCGGGACAAACTACAATGAGCAGTTCTTC. Translated: CAWSAQRTSGTNYNEQFF.

The chain joins TRBV4-1 to TRBJ2-7; 7 nucleotides agree with TRBD2. The CDR3 runs to 16 residues. Trimming removed 1 base from V and 0 bases from J; junction bases left unmatched: 6. CDR1 is MGHRA, CDR2 YSYEKL, per germline. The CDR3 region has the DNA TGCGCCAGCAGCCAAGCTAGTGCGGGGGTCTCCTACGAGCAGTACTTC. This codes for CASSQASAGVSYEQYF.

The CDR3 DNA sequence: TGCGCCAGCAGCTTGTATATTTCCTACGAGCAGTACTTC. Translating gives CASSLYISYEQYF. The V and J genes are TRBV5-1 and TRBJ2-7; D is undetermined. This CDR3 spans 13 amino acids. With 1 base removed from V and 1 base from J, the gap between germline ends came to 6 bases. In germline, CDR1 is SGHRS, CDR2 YFSETQ.

The DNA of the CDR3 is TGCGCCAGCAGCCTAGCGGCTATCACAGATACGCAGTATTTT. It encodes CASSLAAITDTQYF. V usage is TRBV5-1 and J usage is TRBJ2-3; the match to TRBD2 covers 7 bases. Germline lookup yields CDR1 SGHRS and CDR2 YFSETQ. This CDR3 contains 14 residues. The V and J ends lost 4 bases and 2 bases, in that order; junction bases with no gene match: 4.

This chain connects TRBV9 to TRBJ1-5; D is unresolved. The CDR3 sequence is 13 residues long. Trimming took 0 bases from V and 6 from J, leaving 7 bases between them. Germline CDR1 is SGDLS and CDR2 is YYNGEE. CDR3 amino acids: CASSVDSSQPQHF. The CDR3 DNA reads TGTGCCAGCAGCGTAGACTCGAGTCAGCCCCAGCATTTT. Full variable domain (missing parts from reference TRBV9 and TRBJ1-5): DSGVTQTPKHLITATGQRVTLRCSPRSGDLSVYWYQQSLDQGLQFLIQYYNGEERAKGNILERFSAQQFPDLHSELNLSSLELGDSALYFCASSVDSSQPQHFGDGTRLSIL.

The genes are TRBV5-1 and TRBJ2-5, with 7 bases that match TRBD1. The CDR3 runs to 14 residues. The ends lost 0 bases at V and 2 bases at J; junction bases unmatched: 1. CDR1 and CDR2 (germline): SGHRS, YFSETQ. The CDR3: CASSLGDSQETQYF. As DNA, the CDR3 is TGCGCCAGCAGCTTGGGGGACAGTCAAGAGACCCAGTACTTC.

This chain connects TRBV5-4 to TRBJ2-7, with TRBD1 matching 7 bases. V trimming: 0 bases; J trimming: 3 bases; junction bases outside the gene matches: 6. CDR3 size: 15 residues. Germline lookup yields CDR1 SGHNT and CDR2 YYREEE (reference sequence). The CDR3 coding sequence is TGTGCCAGCAGCTTGGATGGGGCAGGGGGCTACGAGCAGTACTTC. Amino acid sequence: CASSLDGAGGYEQYF.

This rearrangement joins TRBV4-2 to TRBJ1-3, with 8 bases that match TRBD1. Germline V gene data show CDR1 as LGHNA and CDR2 as YNFKEQ. Trimming at V came to 2 bases and at J to 2 bases, leaving 8 bases not matched to a gene. The CDR3 is 17 amino acids. The CDR3 loop is CASSQPLDRGAGNTIYF. CDR3 DNA: TGTGCCAGCAGCCAACCATTAGACAGGGGAGCTGGAAACACCATATATTTT.

The V call is TRBV5-1, the J call TRBJ2-1; 13 nucleotides align to TRBD2. The CDR3 runs to 19 residues. CDR1 is SGHRS, CDR2 YFSETQ, per germline. V shed 2 bases and J 0 bases; nucleotides not matched to a gene: 8. The CDR3 region is CASSFPTSGGQSSYNEQFF. For the CDR3, the DNA is TGCGCCAGCAGCTTCCCGACTAGCGGGGGGCAGAGCTCCTACAATGAGCAGTTCTTC.

V and J are TRBV27 and TRBJ1-1; 7 bases align to TRBD1. CDR3 length equals 16 residues. CDR1 is MNHEY and CDR2 is SMNVEV in the germline V gene (reference sequence). Losses at the gene ends were 4 bases for V and 1 base for J; bases not matched to a gene: 9. CDR3 DNA: TGTGCCAGCAGTTCCCCTCCGGACAGGCGGAACACTGAAGCTTTCTTT. The encoded protein is CASSSPPDRRNTEAFF.

The chain combines TRBV18 with TRBJ2-7; 9 bases line up with TRBD2. The CDR3 is made up of 15 amino acids. V shed 2 bases, J shed 2 bases, and the junction held 4 bases outside the gene matches. Germline CDR1 reads KGHSH; CDR2 reads LQKENI. CDR3 protein: CASSPGGGGTYEQYF. The CDR3 coding sequence is TGTGCCAGCTCACCAGGCGGGGGGGGTACCTACGAGCAGTACTTC.

This chain links TRBV28 with TRBJ2-7, with 9 bases aligning to TRBD1. V shed 3 bases and J 2 bases; nucleotides not matched to a gene: 29. The CDR3 loop spans 23 amino acids. Germline CDR1 MDHEN, CDR2 SYDVKM. In DNA form, the CDR3 reads TGTGCCAGCAGTTTGCCCAGTCCGGGACAGGGATCGGTGGTGGCCCTGAGAACCTACGAGCAGTACTTC. It is translated as CASSLPSPGQGSVVALRTYEQYF.

The chain employs TRBV13 and TRBJ1-1, with 9 bases identical to TRBD1. Germline CDR1 is PRHDT and CDR2 is FYEKMQ (reference sequence). This CDR3 contains 12 residues. Losses at the gene ends were 1 base for V and 10 bases for J; bases not matched to a gene: 1. The CDR3 DNA is TGTGCCAGCAGCTTAGAGGACAGGGGAGCTTTCTTT. Translated, it gives CASSLEDRGAFF.

V gene TRBV9 combines with J gene TRBJ1-1; TRBD1 agrees at 9 bases. J was trimmed by 3 bases and V by 3 bases; bases with no gene match: 3. The CDR3 runs to 14 residues. The germline V gene has CDR1 SGDLS and CDR2 YYNGEE. CDR3 sequence (DNA): TGTGCCAGCAGCGCCCGACAGGGGGACACTGAAGCTTTCTTT. Translation: CASSARQGDTEAFF.

This sequence joins TRBV19 and TRBJ1-1; D uncertain. This CDR3 comprises 11 residues. Looked up from germline, CDR1 is LNHDA and CDR2 is SQIVND (reference sequence). Trimming pared 6 bases from V and 8 bases from J, leaving 10 bases between. The CDR3 loop reads CASRSLREAFF. CDR3 bases: TGTGCCAGTAGGTCCCTCAGGGAAGCTTTCTTT.

The chain uses TRBV11-2 and TRBJ2-3; D might be TRBD2 (5 bases). Germline V gene sequence: CDR1 SGHAT, CDR2 FQNNGV. This CDR3 has 11 amino acids. Trimming pared 5 bases from V and 6 bases from J, leaving 6 bases between. CDR3 region: CASSGEDTQYF. As DNA, the CDR3 is TGTGCCAGCAGCGGGGAGGATACGCAGTATTTT.

The chain links TRBV5-1 to TRBJ2-1, with D tentatively TRBD2 (7 bases). The germline gives CDR1 SGHRS, CDR2 YFSETQ. The CDR3 contains 14 residues. V was shortened by 5 bases and J by 4 bases, with 13 bases between the two germline ends. CDR3 nucleotide sequence: TGCGCCAGCAGTGACGGGGGGCCTTACAATGAGCAGTTCTTC. Translation: CASSDGGPYNEQFF.

The V call is TRBV19, the J call TRBJ2-5; 9 bases are a match to TRBD2. With 3 bases clipped from V and 1 base from J, the junction kept 3 bases outside the gene matches. Germline V gene data show CDR1 as LNHDA and CDR2 as SQIVND (reference sequence). CDR3 size: 15 residues. The CDR3 coding sequence is TGTGCCAGTAGTATGCTAGCGGGGACCCAAGAGACCCAGTACTTC. Translating gives CASSMLAGTQETQYF.

The CDR3 nucleotides read TGTGCCAGCAAAAGCCAGCCGGGCCAAGAGACCCAGTACTTC. Its protein is CASKSQPGQETQYF. The J gene is TRBJ2-5, the V gene TRBV2; D is undetermined. Germline V gives CDR1 SNHLY, CDR2 FYNNEI. V was clipped by 7 bases and J by 1 base, with 13 bases between them. The CDR3 extends over 14 amino acids.

CDR3 in amino acids: CASSQVIGGDEQYF. The CDR3 nucleotides read TGCGCCAGCAGCCAAGTGATAGGCGGGGACGAGCAGTACTTC. The rearrangement joins TRBV4-1 to TRBJ2-7; perhaps TRBD2 as D (6 bases). Trimming shortened V by 1 base and J by 5 bases, and 12 bases separated the two germline ends. This CDR3 comprises 14 residues. CDR1 is MGHRA, CDR2 YSYEKL, per germline.

The rearrangement joins TRBV7-8 to TRBJ1-5; possible D gene TRBD1, 6 bases. V shed 1 base and J shed 0 bases, with 19 bases lying between them. The length of the CDR3 is 19 residues. Germline assignment: CDR1 SGHVS and CDR2 FQNEAQ. The CDR3, as DNA: TGTGCCAGCAGCTTAGTTAGGGGGGGGAAAGAGGGTAGCAATCAGCCCCAGCATTTT. The encoded protein is CASSLVRGGKEGSNQPQHF.

V usage is TRBV14 and J usage is TRBJ2-5; unclear D gene. The CDR3 extends over 13 amino acids. Germline loops: CDR1 SGHDN, CDR2 FVKESK. Deletions cut 1 base from V and 4 bases from J, with 7 bases between. CDR3 loop: CASSQVGRETQYF. The DNA of the CDR3 is TGTGCCAGCAGCCAAGTTGGCAGAGAGACCCAGTACTTC.

The chain carries TRBV15 and TRBJ2-1; 8 nucleotides match TRBD1. V gave up 6 bases and J gave up 6 bases; unmatched junction bases: 13. From germline, CDR1 is LNHNV and CDR2 YYDKDF (reference sequence). CDR3 size: 16 residues. DNA of the CDR3: TGTGCCACCAGTCCACCGATGGACAGGGTTTCCAATGAGCAGTTCTTC. It is translated as CATSPPMDRVSNEQFF.

V usage is TRBV14 and J usage is TRBJ2-7, with 7 bases fitting TRBD1. CDR3 length: 15 residues. Germline V lookup: CDR1 SGHDN, CDR2 FVKESK. V shed 4 bases, J shed 3 bases, and the junction held 9 bases outside the gene matches. The CDR3 DNA sequence: TGTGCCAGCAGCCCAGGTACAGGGGAAGGCTACGAGCAGTACTTC. Amino acids: CASSPGTGEGYEQYF.

This clone was found once. The chain joins TRBV4-1 to TRBJ2-5; TRBD2 agrees at 15 bases. Germline V gives CDR1 MGHRA, CDR2 YSYEKL. CDR3 length: 18 amino acids. J was trimmed by 5 bases and V by 3 bases; bases with no gene match: 10. CDR3 nucleotides: TGCGCCAGCAGCCACCAAGGACTAGCGGGAGGGGTTGGGGAGACCCAGTACTTC. This gives the protein CASSHQGLAGGVGETQYF.

This chain uses TRBV5-8 with TRBJ1-1, with TRBD1 identical over 8 bases. The V segment lost 4 bases and the J segment 5 bases; nucleotides outside the gene matches: 7. The CDR3 contains 14 residues. Germline values: CDR1 SGHTS, CDR2 YDEGEE. The CDR3 loop is CASSRRQGSTEAFF. The CDR3 region has the DNA TGTGCCAGCAGCCGTCGACAGGGGAGTACTGAAGCTTTCTTT.

The gene calls are TRBV27 and TRBJ2-7; TRBD2 agrees at 10 bases. The V and J ends lost 7 bases and 4 bases, in that order; junction bases with no gene match: 4. Germline CDR1 and CDR2: MNHEY and SMNVEV (reference sequence). The length of the CDR3 is 13 residues. CDR3 coding DNA: TGTGCCAGCACCTCTAGCGGGAGTTACGAGCAGTACTTC. Translating it yields CASTSSGSYEQYF.

The V gene is TRBV30, the J gene TRBJ1-2; D might be TRBD1 (5 bases). The V gene's germline CDR1 is GTSNPN and CDR2 SVGIG (reference sequence). The CDR3 runs to 13 residues. Trimming pared 3 bases from V and 2 bases from J, leaving 10 bases between. CDR3 sequence (DNA): TGTGCCTGGAGACAGACAGTCAACTATGGCTACACCTTC. The encoded protein is CAWRQTVNYGYTF.